This entry is about one TCR beta chain. This record belongs to a study of blood T cell repertoires in COVID-19. Original processing notes: How many nucleated cells were present was estimated from reference gene primer amplification. Generated by immunoSEQ multiplex PCR, the TCRdb table keeps only in-frame clones and is missing some. V and J calls plus clone size are reproduced from that table; the DNA served to infer D and trimming. This sample has around 100,000 clones, with 84% found just once. Germline loops: CDR1 SGDLS, CDR2 YYNGEE. There are 13 residues in the CDR3. V gave up 4 bases and J gave up 6 bases, with 10 bases separating them.

The V gene is TRBV9, the J gene TRBJ2-2; D call uncertain. The clonotype originates from a woman in her sixties or seventies with acute or convalescent COVID-19. Sample: peripheral blood. In nucleotides, the CDR3 is TGTGCCAGCAGCCCCCTCTCCTCCGGGGAGCTGTTTTTT. It specifies CASSPLSSGELFF.